This T cell receptor beta chain is drawn from a study of OX40 agonist ivuxolimab in advanced cancers. Here immunoSEQ multiplex PCR was the method, and the copy in TCRdb shows in-frame clones only, minus some. The sample consists of more than 45,000 clones, approximately 87% of them appearing once. This clone was recorded once. The CDR3 consists of 13 residues. The germline gives CDR1 SNHLY, CDR2 FYNNEI. Trimming pared 8 bases from V and 1 base from J, leaving 8 bases between. The sequence was obtained from an adult with an advanced solid tumor such as melanoma, head and neck, liver or kidney cancer. The sample in question was CD4+ or CD8+ T cells sorted from blood, obtained in a trial of the OX40 agonist ivuxolimab. The chain couples TRBV2 to TRBJ2-2; D uncertain. CDR3 sequence (DNA): TGTGCCAGCCTTCCTGGGAACACCGGGGAGCTGTTTTTT. It specifies CASLPGNTGELFF.